Listed here are 2 T cell receptor beta chains from one sample, sequenced in a study of cytomegalovirus exposure and HLA in healthy donors. The PCR had 60 Vbeta and 13 Jbeta primers. Produced via immunoSEQ multiplex PCR; TCRdb's table is partial and in-frame only. This sample has around 210,000 clones, with more than 75% found just once. Material: PBMCs. The source is a woman between 40 and 55 years old in good health and CMV-seronegative.

The rearrangement links TRBV12-5 to TRBJ2-7; 11 bases are shared with TRBD2. CDR1 is LGHNT and CDR2 is FRNRAP in the germline V gene. The CDR3 spans 15 residues. V was pared by 6 bases and J by 9 bases, with 13 bases of the junction left unmatched. The CDR3 bases are TGTGCTAGTGGCCACGAGACTAGCGGGGCGACCAGGCAGTACTTC. This encodes CASGHETSGATRQYF.

This chain's CDR3 is CASRGGLLPAGELFF. Written as DNA, the CDR3 is TGCGCCAGCAGGGGGGGGCTACTGCCAGCCGGGGAGCTGTTTTTT. V gene TRBV5-1 combines with J gene TRBJ2-2; maybe TRBD2 (7 bases). CDR3 length: 15 amino acids. V lost 5 bases, J lost 6 bases, and 17 bases lay in between. Germline lookup yields CDR1 SGHRS and CDR2 YFSETQ.